The 27 T cell receptor beta chains in this list originate from one sample, sequenced in a study of technical replicates of blood from a handful of donors (dated by TCRdb to 2017 to 2019). Library generation was performed with the immunoSEQ multiplex PCR assay. TCRdb took this table from immuneACCESS and kept in-frame rearrangements with V and J called. Such tables lack part of the clones; where checked against another copy, unresolved V genes explain under half of the gap, and the rest is unexplained. Here the sample has tens of thousands of clones; 85% to 90% occur a single time. The ten largest clonotypes hold roughly 5.2% of the sample. Sequenced: PBMCs. Source of these receptors: a human donor in good health. Some clones in this sample may be carry-over from other donors' samples.

This clone was detected once. The gene calls are TRBV7-2 and TRBJ2-3; D remains ambiguous. This CDR3 contains 13 residues. V lost 3 bases and J 4 bases, leaving 8 bases between the germline ends. Germline V CDR1 and CDR2: SGHTA, FQGNSA. The CDR3 coding sequence is TGTGCCAGCAGCTTGGCAGTCCCAGATACGCAGTATTTT. Translated: CASSLAVPDTQYF.

About this clone: The junction does not match germline at one end; this may be a read error. This rearrangement joins TRBV10-3 to TRBJ1-6; TRBD1 aligns across 7 bases. This CDR3 region has 15 residues. In germline, CDR1 is ENHRY, CDR2 SYGVKD. The chain's CDR3 is CAISEFQGENSPLHF. CDR3 coding DNA: TGTGCCATCAGCGAGTTCCAGGGGGAGAATTCACCCCTCCACTTT.

CDR3 bases: TGTGCCAGCAGTGCGGGACAGGGGAAAGAAAAACTGTTTTTT. Its translation is CASSAGQGKEKLFF. V and J are TRBV25-1 and TRBJ1-4; 10 positions match TRBD1. J was trimmed by 8 bases and V by 4 bases; bases with no gene match: 4. Germline CDR1 reads MGHDK; CDR2 reads SYGVNS. This CDR3 spans 14 amino acids.

The chain uses TRBV30 and TRBJ2-3; TRBD2 aligns across 9 bases. The V gene's germline CDR1 is GTSNPN and CDR2 SVGIG (reference sequence). This CDR3 has 14 residues. Losses at the gene ends were 4 bases for V and 3 bases for J; bases not matched to a gene: 5. CDR3 sequence (DNA): TGTGCCTGGAACGGAGCGGGAGGAACAGATACGCAGTATTTT. The encoded protein is CAWNGAGGTDTQYF.

The count of this clone is one. This chain connects TRBV5-6 to TRBJ1-1; 7 bases map to TRBD1. The CDR3 is made up of 14 amino acids. The J segment lost 1 base and the V segment lost 0 bases, leaving 0 bases of the junction unmatched. CDR1 SGHDT and CDR2 YYEEEE come from the germline V gene. Here the CDR3 DNA reads TGTGCCAGCAGCTTGGGGGACAGGAACACTGAAGCTTTCTTT. Amino acids: CASSLGDRNTEAFF.

V and J are TRBV27 and TRBJ2-1; tentative D call: TRBD2 (5 bases). The CDR3 runs 15 residues. V was shortened by 3 bases and J by 5 bases, with 14 bases between the two germline ends. Germline V gene sequence: CDR1 MNHEY, CDR2 SMNVEV (reference sequence). In nucleotides, the CDR3 is TGTGCCAGCAGTTTTCGCGGGCCCCCACACAATGAGCAGTTCTTC. This gives the protein CASSFRGPPHNEQFF.

The CDR3 DNA reads TGTGCCAGCAGCTTAGTCAGGGGGCCTGGTGGCTACACCTTC. This gives the protein CASSLVRGPGGYTF. V is TRBV7-8 and J is TRBJ1-2, with 8 positions matching TRBD1. The CDR3 loop spans 14 amino acids. Germline V gives CDR1 SGHVS, CDR2 FQNEAQ. The junction had 5 bases not matched to a gene; V was cut back by 1 base and J by 7 bases. The full variable domain, in which reference TRBV7-8 and TRBJ1-2 provide the parts outside the CDR3, is GAGVSQSPRYKVAKRGQDVALRCDPISGHVSLFWYQQALGQGPEFLTYFQNEAQLDKSGLPSDRFFAERPEGSVSTLKIQRTQQEDSAVYLCASSLVRGPGGYTFGSGTRLTVV.

The sample holds one count of this clone. The chain employs TRBV11-1 and TRBJ2-1, with D possibly matching TRBD2 (6 bases). This CDR3 comprises 12 residues. In germline, CDR1 is SGHAT, CDR2 FQDESV (reference sequence). V was pared by 1 base and J by 8 bases, with 6 bases between. CDR3 sequence (DNA): TGTGCCAGCAGCTTAGAGCGGGATGAGCAGTTCTTC. It specifies CASSLERDEQFF.

Written as DNA, the CDR3 is TGCGCCAGCAGCCCGGGGGGGTCGGGACAGGGAGAGACCCAGTACTTC. Amino acid sequence: CASSPGGSGQGETQYF. The chain has TRBV5-1 and TRBJ2-5; TRBD1 is a possible D gene (9 bases). The CDR3 runs 16 residues. V shed 4 bases and J shed 4 bases, with 20 bases lying between them. The germline V gene has CDR1 SGHRS and CDR2 YFSETQ.

This sequence joins TRBV7-2 and TRBJ1-4; D gene ambiguous. V was pared by 1 base and J by 2 bases, with 8 bases between. The germline gives CDR1 SGHTA, CDR2 FQGNSA. The CDR3 is 15 amino acids. CDR3 loop: CASSLGGKTNEKLFF. The CDR3, as DNA: TGTGCCAGCAGCTTAGGCGGGAAGACTAATGAAAAACTGTTTTTT.

This chain uses TRBV7-2 with TRBJ2-3; a weak D match, TRBD1 (5 bases). Trimming took 1 base from V and 3 from J, leaving 17 bases between them. CDR1 SGHTA and CDR2 FQGNSA come from the germline V gene. The CDR3 runs 17 residues. The CDR3 DNA reads as TGTGCCAGCAGCTTAGTAGTGACACGTACAGGTACAGATACGCAGTATTTT. Translated: CASSLVVTRTGTDTQYF.

V gene TRBV10-3 combines with J gene TRBJ2-7, with 9 bases fitting TRBD1. The CDR3 is 14 amino acids. Unmatched junction bases numbered 9, after V lost 10 bases and J lost 2 bases. Germline-derived CDR1 and CDR2 are ENHRY and SYGVKD. The DNA for the CDR3 is TGTGCCACCCGGGACAGGGAAGGCACCTACGAGCAGTACTTC. Protein product: CATRDREGTYEQYF.

The chain has TRBV6-1 and TRBJ2-3; D is uncertain. The CDR3 consists of 14 residues. Germline-derived CDR1 and CDR2 are MNHNS and SASEGT. With 3 bases removed from V and 3 bases from J, the gap between germline ends came to 10 bases. The CDR3 DNA reads TGTGCCAGCAGTGACCTAGTTAGTACAGATACGCAGTATTTT. Translating gives CASSDLVSTDTQYF.

The chain links TRBV5-6 to TRBJ2-1; D perhaps matches TRBD2 (5 bases). The germline gives CDR1 SGHDT, CDR2 YYEEEE. The ends were cut back, 7 bases at V and 6 bases at J, with 20 bases in the middle. The CDR3 totals 15 residues. In nucleotides, the CDR3 is TGTGCCAGCGCCTCCCTCTTGGCGAGGGCCAATGAGCAGTTCTTC. Its translation: CASASLLARANEQFF.

This clone was detected only once. The chain recombines TRBV29-1 with TRBJ1-1; 7 bases are a match to TRBD1. Germline CDR1 SQVTM, CDR2 ANQGSEA. The V gene end was trimmed by 7 bases and the J gene end by 5 bases; junction bases not matched to a gene: 13. The CDR3 loop spans 14 amino acids. CDR3 amino acids: CSAVAYRGETEAFF. The DNA for the CDR3 is TGCAGCGCCGTCGCCTACAGGGGTGAGACTGAAGCTTTCTTT.

The chain employs TRBV5-1 and TRBJ2-7; 8 nucleotides match TRBD1. The germline gives CDR1 SGHRS, CDR2 YFSETQ. V gave up 4 bases and J gave up 4 bases; unmatched junction bases: 13. The CDR3 runs to 16 residues. CDR3 amino acids: CASSRDRTSRGYEQYF. CDR3 nucleotides: TGCGCCAGCAGCCGGGACAGGACCTCCCGGGGATACGAGCAGTACTTC.

The rearrangement links TRBV7-6 to TRBJ2-7; the D is unclear. The V gene's germline CDR1 is SGHVS and CDR2 FNYEAQ. V was clipped by 5 bases and J by 5 bases, with 13 bases between them. CDR3 length: 13 residues. The CDR3 is CASSLHLENEQYF. CDR3 sequence (DNA): TGTGCCAGCAGCCTGCATTTGGAGAACGAGCAGTACTTC.

The genes are TRBV4-3 and TRBJ2-3, with 8 bases matching TRBD1. The ends lost 1 base at V and 3 bases at J; junction bases unmatched: 3. Per the germline V gene, CDR1 is LGHNA and CDR2 is YSLEER. This CDR3 contains 15 residues. Here the CDR3 DNA reads TGCGCCAGCAGCCAAGCAGGGGGCAGAACAGATACGCAGTATTTT. Protein sequence: CASSQAGGRTDTQYF.

The table lists this clone with a few counts. This chain connects TRBV2 to TRBJ2-3, with TRBD1 identical over 7 bases. Germline CDR1 SNHLY, CDR2 FYNNEI. The J segment lost 1 base and the V segment lost 7 bases, leaving 5 bases of the junction unmatched. CDR3 length equals 14 residues. The CDR3 protein is CASTRQGGTDTQYF. In nucleotides, the CDR3 is TGTGCCAGCACCAGACAGGGTGGCACAGATACGCAGTATTTT.

The chain links TRBV14 to TRBJ1-4; unclear D gene. V lost 3 bases, J lost 10 bases, and 12 bases lay in between. Germline lookup yields CDR1 SGHDN and CDR2 FVKESK. The CDR3 loop spans 13 amino acids. CDR3 protein: CASSHFSRGKLFF. The CDR3 coding sequence is TGTGCCAGCAGCCATTTTTCGCGGGGAAAACTGTTTTTT. Complete variable domain (other parts from reference TRBV14 and TRBJ1-4): EAGVTQFPSHSVIEKGQTVTLRCDPISGHDNLYWYRRVMGKEIKFLLHFVKESKQDESGMPNNRFLAERTGGTYSTLKVQPAELEDSGVYFCASSHFSRGKLFFGSGTQLSVL.

This clone was found once. The gene calls are TRBV9 and TRBJ2-2, with unresolved D. The CDR3 extends over 11 amino acids. Trimming took 4 bases from V and 4 from J, leaving 2 bases between them. Germline V gene lookup returns CDR1 SGDLS and CDR2 YYNGEE. For the CDR3, the DNA is TGTGCCAGCAGCCTCACCGGGGAGCTGTTTTTT. Protein sequence: CASSLTGELFF.

The gene calls are TRBV7-9 and TRBJ1-2, with D maybe TRBD1 (5 bases). Germline values: CDR1 SEHNR, CDR2 FQNEAQ (reference sequence). The CDR3 covers 12 residues. CDR3 DNA: TGTGTCACAGCGGGGCTGGACTATGGCTACACCTTC. It codes for CVTAGLDYGYTF.

The V gene is TRBV2, the J gene TRBJ1-2; TRBD1 is a possible D gene (5 bases). This CDR3 comprises 12 residues. CDR1 SNHLY and CDR2 FYNNEI come from the germline V gene. Trimming stripped 7 bases from V and 8 bases from J, with 14 bases between. The CDR3: CASIFRGGGYTF. DNA for the CDR3: TGTGCCAGCATCTTCCGGGGGGGAGGCTACACCTTC.

J is TRBJ2-7 and V is TRBV2; 12 positions match TRBD2. There are 14 residues in the CDR3. V was clipped by 5 bases and J by 7 bases; unmatched bases: 6. Germline lookup yields CDR1 SNHLY and CDR2 FYNNEI. This CDR3 reads CASSQTSGRGEQYF. The CDR3 nucleotides are TGTGCCAGCAGTCAGACTAGCGGGAGAGGTGAGCAGTACTTC.

This chain uses TRBV7-8 with TRBJ2-5; TRBD2 aligns across 10 bases. V trimming: 1 base; J trimming: 5 bases; junction bases outside the gene matches: 7. The CDR3 covers 16 residues. Germline lookup yields CDR1 SGHVS and CDR2 FQNEAQ. CDR3 residues: CASSLESGGAGETQYF. The CDR3, as DNA: TGTGCCAGCAGCTTAGAGAGCGGGGGGGCCGGGGAGACCCAGTACTTC. The full variable domain, in which reference TRBV7-8 and TRBJ2-5 provide the parts outside the CDR3, is GAGVSQSPRYKVAKRGQDVALRCDPISGHVSLFWYQQALGQGPEFLTYFQNEAQLDKSGLPSDRFFAERPEGSVSTLKIQRTQQEDSAVYLCASSLESGGAGETQYFGPGTRLLVL.

In its sample, this clone was seen once. This rearrangement joins TRBV4-3 to TRBJ2-2, with D perhaps TRBD1 or TRBD2 (5 bases each). V lost 5 bases and J lost 8, with 9 bases in between. The CDR3 contains 12 residues. The germline CDR1 and CDR2 sequences are LGHNA and YSLEER. The CDR3 here is CASSKGEGELFF. DNA of the CDR3: TGCGCCAGCAGCAAAGGGGAGGGGGAGCTGTTTTTT.

V and J are TRBV9 and TRBJ2-5; 10 bases agree with TRBD2. The CDR3 runs 20 residues. Germline V gene lookup returns CDR1 SGDLS and CDR2 YYNGEE. V shed 2 bases, J shed 5 bases, and the junction held 21 bases outside the gene matches. DNA of the CDR3: TGTGCCAGCAGCGTTACAGCGGGGGGGAGCTGGCGGTCCTCTGGCGAGACCCAGTACTTC. Translated, it gives CASSVTAGGSWRSSGETQYF. Combining the CDR3 with reference TRBV9 and TRBJ2-5 gives the whole variable domain DSGVTQTPKHLITATGQRVTLRCSPRSGDLSVYWYQQSLDQGLQFLIQYYNGEERAKGNILERFSAQQFPDLHSELNLSSLELGDSALYFCASSVTAGGSWRSSGETQYFGPGTRLLVL.